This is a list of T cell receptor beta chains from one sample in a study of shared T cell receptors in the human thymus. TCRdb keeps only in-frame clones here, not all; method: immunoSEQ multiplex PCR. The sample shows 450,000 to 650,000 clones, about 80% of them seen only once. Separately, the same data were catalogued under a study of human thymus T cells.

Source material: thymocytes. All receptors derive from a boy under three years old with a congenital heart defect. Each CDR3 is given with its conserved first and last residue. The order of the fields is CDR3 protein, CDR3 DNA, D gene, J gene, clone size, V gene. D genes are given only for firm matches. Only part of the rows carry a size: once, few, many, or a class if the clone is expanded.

CASSDDRAGNNSPLHF	TGTGCCAGCAGTGACGACAGGGCGGGCAATAATTCACCCCTCCACTTT	TRBD1	TRBJ1-6	NA	TRBV2
CASQGSGTAPDNEQFF	TGTGCCAGCCAGGGTTCCGGGACAGCCCCCGACAATGAGCAGTTCTTC	TRBD1	TRBJ2-1	once	TRBV2
CATSRSYTEAFF	TGTGCCACCAGCAGGAGTTATACTGAAGCTTTCTTT	NA	TRBJ1-1	few	TRBV15
CSALLSGAPYEQYF	TGCAGCGCCCTTTTATCGGGTGCACCCTACGAGCAGTACTTC	NA	TRBJ2-7	few	TRBV29-1
CTSSHSNPGLAGKRYEQYF	TGCACCAGCAGCCACTCCAACCCCGGACTAGCGGGAAAACGTTACGAGCAGTACTTC	NA	TRBJ2-7	NA	TRBV1
CASSLEGATSGRVYEQYF	TGTGCCAGCAGCTTAGAGGGGGCGACTAGCGGGAGAGTCTACGAGCAGTACTTC	TRBD2	TRBJ2-7	NA	TRBV7-6
CASSLRAYEQYF	TGCGCCAGCAGCTTGCGGGCCTACGAGCAGTACTTC	NA	TRBJ2-7	NA	TRBV5-1
CASSYGSCTGELFF	TGTGCCAGCAGTTACGGGAGCTGCACCGGGGAGCTGTTTTTT	NA	TRBJ2-2	NA	TRBV27
CADGGAGELFF	TGTGCCGACGGGGGGGCCGGGGAGCTGTTTTTT	TRBD2	TRBJ2-2	NA	TRBV5-8
CASSQGDRGDEKLFF	TGTGCCAGCAGCCAAGGTGACAGGGGTGATGAAAAACTGTTTTTT	TRBD1	TRBJ1-4	NA	TRBV14
CASSVEQGSYEQYF	TGTGCCAGCAGCGTAGAACAGGGCTCCTACGAGCAGTACTTC	NA	TRBJ2-7	NA	TRBV9
CASSQDPRDSQETQYF	TGTGCCAGCAGCCAAGATCCCAGGGACTCCCAAGAGACCCAGTACTTC	NA	TRBJ2-5	NA	TRBV4-2
CATRLPWDRGHGEQFF	TGTGCCACCAGGCTCCCCTGGGACAGGGGGCATGGTGAGCAGTTCTTC	TRBD1	TRBJ2-1	NA	TRBV15
CASSQGLAGDTDTQYF	TGCGCCAGCAGCCAAGGCCTAGCGGGGGACACAGATACGCAGTATTTT	TRBD2	TRBJ2-3	once	TRBV4-3
CASSLESGVGTEAFF	TGTGCCAGCAGCTTGGAGAGCGGGGTAGGGACTGAAGCTTTCTTT	NA	TRBJ1-1	NA	TRBV5-4
CASSPPRAAGEQYF	TGTGCCAGCAGTCCCCCGCGGGCCGCTGGGGAGCAGTACTTC	NA	TRBJ2-7	NA	TRBV28
CASSASGPNSYEQYF	TGTGCCAGCAGTGCGAGCGGGCCCAACTCCTACGAGCAGTACTTC	NA	TRBJ2-7	NA	TRBV25-1
CASSQGPDRAPLFDEQYF	TGTGCCAGCAGCCAAGGGCCCGACAGGGCCCCACTCTTCGACGAGCAGTACTTC	TRBD1	TRBJ2-7	NA	TRBV4-2
CASSSRGALAKNIQYF	TGTGCCAGTAGCTCCCGGGGGGCGCTAGCCAAAAACATTCAGTACTTC	NA	TRBJ2-4	few	TRBV19
CASSLSSGEIVNEQFF	TGTGCCAGCAGCTTAAGTAGCGGGGAAATCGTCAATGAGCAGTTCTTC	TRBD2	TRBJ2-1	NA	TRBV5-6
CASGLVGQADSGNTIYF	TGTGCTAGTGGTTTGGTCGGACAGGCAGACTCTGGAAACACCATATATTTT	TRBD1	TRBJ1-3	NA	TRBV12-5
CASSQGDIDTDTQYF	TGTGCCAGCAGCCAAGGGGACATCGACACAGATACGCAGTATTTT	NA	TRBJ2-3	NA	TRBV4-2
CASSLIAQYGNQPQHF	TGTGCCAGCAGCTTAATTGCCCAGTATGGCAATCAGCCCCAGCATTTT	NA	TRBJ1-5	NA	TRBV11-3
CTSSQDCPGFPYEQYF	TGCACCAGCAGCCAAGATTGTCCCGGGTTCCCCTACGAGCAGTACTTC	NA	TRBJ2-7	few	TRBV1
CASSTDRALSYEQYF	TGCGCCAGCAGTACGGACAGGGCCCTATCCTACGAGCAATACTTC	TRBD1	TRBJ2-7	NA	TRBV5-1
CASSPLLPRYGYTF	TGTGCCAGCAGTCCCCTCCTCCCGCGCTATGGCTACACCTTC	NA	TRBJ1-2	NA	TRBV28
CASSLSAGSYNEQFF	TGTGCCAGCAGCTTATCGGCGGGATCCTACAATGAGCAGTTCTTC	NA	TRBJ2-1	NA	TRBV5-6
CASNNGGVPQHF	TGTGCCAGCAACAACGGGGGGGTGCCCCAGCATTTT	NA	TRBJ1-5	NA	TRBV6-6
CASSPRGGEDGYTF	TGTGCCAGCAGTCCTCGAGGGGGCGAGGATGGCTACACCTTC	TRBD1	TRBJ1-2	NA	TRBV6-5
CASSPPVEASTDTQYF	TGTGCCAGCTCACCACCGGTGGAGGCAAGCACAGATACGCAGTATTTT	NA	TRBJ2-3	NA	TRBV18
CASSLVDSGGCEQYF	TGTGCCAGCAGCTTAGTGGACTCCGGAGGGTGCGAGCAGTACTTC	NA	TRBJ2-7	NA	TRBV7-8
CASSPPGGSGPSYNEQFF	TGTGCCAGCAGTCCCCCGGGGGGCAGCGGGCCGTCCTACAATGAGCAGTTCTTC	NA	TRBJ2-1	few	TRBV28
CASSESTRPGELFF	TGCGCCAGCAGTGAGTCGACTAGACCCGGGGAGCTGTTTTTT	NA	TRBJ2-2	NA	TRBV10-1
CASGGAGYNEQFF	TGTGCCAGCGGAGGGGCAGGCTACAATGAGCAGTTCTTC	NA	TRBJ2-1	NA	TRBV14
CASIGGTVYNEQFF	TGTGCCAGCATAGGCGGGACTGTTTACAATGAGCAGTTCTTC	NA	TRBJ2-1	NA	TRBV2
CAWTQREGRDTQYF	TGTGCCTGGACACAGCGGGAGGGGCGGGATACGCAGTATTTT	TRBD2	TRBJ2-3	NA	TRBV30
CASSLGTSGSTYEQYF	TGTGCCAGCAGCTTAGGGACTAGCGGGAGTACCTACGAGCAGTACTTC	TRBD2	TRBJ2-7	NA	TRBV7-2
CASSNRIYSNQPQHF	TGTGCCAGCAGTAACAGGATCTATAGCAATCAGCCCCAGCATTTT	NA	TRBJ1-5	NA	TRBV2
CASSPQTSGRAGQYF	TGTGCCAGCAGCCCCCAGACTAGCGGGAGGGCCGGGCAGTACTTC	TRBD2	TRBJ2-7	NA	TRBV11-2
CASSPGTSYEQYF	TGTGCCAGCAGCCCAGGTACCTCCTACGAGCAGTACTTC	NA	TRBJ2-7	NA	TRBV7-2
CASSQEDSLGEQYF	TGCGCCAGCAGCCAAGAAGACAGCTTGGGCGAGCAGTACTTC	NA	TRBJ2-7	NA	TRBV4-3
CSARVGETQYF	TGCAGTGCTAGGGTCGGAGAGACCCAGTACTTC	NA	TRBJ2-5	NA	TRBV20-1